This T cell receptor (beta chain) came from a study of T cell repertoires in cytomegalovirus infection. Turning to this clonotype: Its cognate antigen is unknown.

TCRdb redid the calling of the reads with MiXCR, one entry per CDR3 protein. The sample holds about 740,000 distinct CDR3 sequences, roughly 36% seen once. Germline CDR1 is MNHEY and CDR2 is SVGEGT. CDR3 length: 14 residues. Trimming stripped 5 bases from V and 5 bases from J, with 12 bases between. The gene calls are TRBV6-2 or TRBV6-3 and TRBJ2-2; TRBD1 might be the D (7 bases). The sample here was cultured PBMCs, taken from culture after CMV antigen stimulation. This receptor was taken from a human donor in good health (CMV status not recorded). Some clones in this sample may be carry-over from other donors' samples. CDR3 in amino acids: CASSRDSGTGELFF. As DNA, the CDR3 is TGTGCCAGCAGTCGGGACAGCGGGACCGGGGAGCTGTTTTTT.